The present TCR beta chain was sequenced within a study of blood T cell repertoires in COVID-19. Background on the study: T cells, B-cell-depleted T cells, or PBMCs provided the cDNA or gDNA that served as material.

The method was immunoSEQ multiplex PCR; TCRdb's version includes in-frame clones alone and lacks a portion of them. The sample has some 64,000 clones, about 77% seen once. Trimming took off 5 bases at V and 8 bases at J, with 12 bases between the two ends. In germline, CDR1 is SEHNR, CDR2 FQNEAQ (reference sequence). This CDR3 region has 12 residues. This TCR was sampled from an elderly man with active or convalescent COVID-19. The sample comprised peripheral blood. The gene calls are TRBV7-9 and TRBJ1-2; unclear D gene. CDR3 protein: CASSGDGAGYTF. DNA for the CDR3: TGTGCCAGCAGCGGAGACGGTGCGGGCTACACCTTC.